A selection of T cell receptor beta chains follows, all from one sample in a study of blood T cells in healthy people across ages. A single record per CDR3 protein comes from TCRdb applying MiXCR to the 5' RACE reads. The repertoire consists of over a million distinct CDR3 sequences, with 45% occurring once and the leading ten covering approximately 17%. Sequenced material: blood. These receptors were collected from a woman aged 55-70 years in good health. CDR3s include the opening cysteine and the closing phenylalanine or tryptophan. The D gene is left open where the match is weak. Size tells how often a clone was seen (once, few, many) or the class of an expanded clone, and some rows leave it out.

V gene: TRBV4-2; D gene: TRBD2; clone size: -; J gene: TRBJ2-7; CDR3 protein: CASSQTASGSSYEQYF; CDR3 DNA: TGTGCCAGCAGCCAAACGGCTAGCGGGAGCTCCTACGAGCAGTACTTC
V gene: TRBV20-1; D gene: -; clone size: -; J gene: TRBJ2-1; CDR3 protein: CSARDGGRAYNEQFF; CDR3 DNA: TGCAGTGCTAGAGACGGAGGGAGAGCTTACAATGAGCAGTTCTTC
V gene: TRBV2; D gene: TRBD1; clone size: few; J gene: TRBJ2-3; CDR3 protein: CASSENRGLTDTQYF; CDR3 DNA: TGTGCCAGCAGTGAAAACAGGGGGTTGACAGATACGCAGTATTTT
V gene: TRBV15; D gene: -; clone size: -; J gene: TRBJ2-3; CDR3 protein: CATRNQRARTDTQYF; CDR3 DNA: TGTGCCACCAGGAACCAGCGGGCCCGCACAGATACGCAGTATTTT
V gene: TRBV10-3; D gene: -; clone size: many; J gene: TRBJ2-5; CDR3 protein: CAITRTPQETQYF; CDR3 DNA: TGTGCCATCACCCGGACTCCTCAAGAGACCCAGTACTTC
V gene: TRBV12-3/TRBV12-4; D gene: -; clone size: -; J gene: TRBJ1-2; CDR3 protein: CASSPREGLRGYTF; CDR3 DNA: TGTGCCAGCAGTCCCCGGGAGGGGTTGAGAGGCTACACCTTC
V gene: TRBV6-1; D gene: TRBD2; clone size: once; J gene: TRBJ2-7; CDR3 protein: CASRGRTSGRSYEQYF; CDR3 DNA: TGTGCCAGCAGGGGAAGGACTAGCGGGAGGAGCTACGAGCAGTACTTC
V gene: TRBV21-1; D gene: -; clone size: once; J gene: TRBJ2-2; CDR3 protein: CASSKGQGATGELFF; CDR3 DNA: TGTGCCAGCAGCAAAGGACAGGGGGCCACCGGGGAGCTGTTTTTT
V gene: TRBV12-3/TRBV12-4; D gene: TRBD1; clone size: -; J gene: TRBJ2-1; CDR3 protein: CASSASGTGRFGEQFF; CDR3 DNA: TGTGCCAGCAGTGCATCCGGGACAGGAAGATTCGGTGAGCAGTTCTTC
V gene: TRBV5-1; D gene: TRBD2; clone size: few; J gene: TRBJ2-1; CDR3 protein: CASRLAGDAYNEQFF; CDR3 DNA: TGCGCCAGCAGACTAGCGGGAGACGCCTACAATGAGCAGTTCTTC
V gene: TRBV20-1; D gene: TRBD2; clone size: few; J gene: TRBJ2-7; CDR3 protein: CSARGAGGAYEQYF; CDR3 DNA: TGCAGTGCTAGAGGTGCGGGGGGAGCCTACGAGCAGTACTTC
V gene: TRBV20-1; D gene: -; clone size: -; J gene: TRBJ2-4; CDR3 protein: CSGTSAKNIQYF; CDR3 DNA: TGCAGTGGGACCTCAGCCAAAAACATTCAGTACTTC
V gene: TRBV2; D gene: -; clone size: -; J gene: TRBJ2-5; CDR3 protein: CASRVLGTGKTQYF; CDR3 DNA: TGTGCCAGCAGGGTGCTCGGGACGGGGAAGACCCAGTACTTC
V gene: TRBV6-4; D gene: TRBD1; clone size: -; J gene: TRBJ2-1; CDR3 protein: CASSKRTGGSYNEQFF; CDR3 DNA: TGTGCCAGCAGTAAACGGACAGGGGGCTCCTACAATGAGCAGTTCTTC
V gene: TRBV27; D gene: -; clone size: -; J gene: TRBJ2-1; CDR3 protein: CASSWADSYNEQFF; CDR3 DNA: TGTGCCAGCAGTTGGGCAGATTCCTACAATGAGCAGTTCTTC
V gene: TRBV6-5; D gene: -; clone size: -; J gene: TRBJ1-6; CDR3 protein: CASSYFRQLYNSPLHF; CDR3 DNA: TGTGCCAGCAGTTACTTCCGACAGCTTTATAATTCACCCCTCCACTTT
V gene: TRBV10-3; D gene: -; clone size: -; J gene: TRBJ2-1; CDR3 protein: CAISALGVRGTRINEQFF; CDR3 DNA: TGTGCCATCAGTGCGCTTGGTGTCAGAGGCACAAGGATCAATGAGCAGTTCTTC
V gene: TRBV4-2; D gene: -; clone size: -; J gene: TRBJ2-7; CDR3 protein: CTSSHSRNVDEQYF; CDR3 DNA: TGTACCAGCAGCCACAGCCGTAATGTGGACGAGCAGTACTTC
V gene: TRBV2; D gene: -; clone size: few; J gene: TRBJ2-7; CDR3 protein: CAAGWVSYEQYF; CDR3 DNA: TGTGCCGCTGGTTGGGTCTCCTACGAGCAGTACTTC
V gene: TRBV6-5; D gene: TRBD1; clone size: -; J gene: TRBJ1-1; CDR3 protein: CASGQGAGAFF; CDR3 DNA: TGTGCCAGCGGACAGGGGGCGGGAGCTTTCTTT
V gene: TRBV6-2/TRBV6-3; D gene: TRBD1; clone size: -; J gene: TRBJ1-5; CDR3 protein: CASSRVQGGQPQHF; CDR3 DNA: TGTGCCAGCAGCCGAGTACAGGGGGGTCAGCCCCAGCATTTT
V gene: TRBV6-2/TRBV6-3; D gene: -; clone size: -; J gene: TRBJ2-1; CDR3 protein: CASLDRSSGETQFF; CDR3 DNA: TGTGCCAGCCTTGACAGGTCGTCGGGAGAGACCCAGTTCTTC
V gene: TRBV20-1; D gene: TRBD1; clone size: -; J gene: TRBJ1-2; CDR3 protein: CSARARTGFNYGYTF; CDR3 DNA: TGCAGTGCTAGAGCCCGGACAGGGTTTAACTATGGCTACACCTTC
V gene: TRBV10-3; D gene: TRBD2; clone size: -; J gene: TRBJ2-3; CDR3 protein: CATRTSGRTDTQYF; CDR3 DNA: TGTGCCACCCGGACTAGCGGGCGCACAGATACGCAGTATTTT
V gene: TRBV4-1; D gene: -; clone size: -; J gene: TRBJ1-2; CDR3 protein: CASSQARGEGYGYTF; CDR3 DNA: TGCGCCAGCAGCCAAGCCCGGGGAGAGGGGTATGGCTACACCTTC
V gene: TRBV20-1; D gene: TRBD2; clone size: -; J gene: TRBJ2-1; CDR3 protein: CSATSGRFFGEQFF; CDR3 DNA: TGCAGTGCGACTAGCGGGAGATTTTTTGGTGAGCAGTTCTTC
V gene: TRBV4-2; D gene: -; clone size: few; J gene: TRBJ2-7; CDR3 protein: CASSRDSCEQYF; CDR3 DNA: TGTGCCAGCAGCCGCGATTCGTGCGAGCAGTACTTC
V gene: TRBV5-1; D gene: -; clone size: -; J gene: TRBJ2-7; CDR3 protein: CASSSGGTGAYEQYF; CDR3 DNA: TGCGCCAGCAGCTCGGGGGGGACAGGAGCCTACGAGCAGTACTTC
V gene: TRBV20-1; D gene: TRBD2; clone size: few; J gene: TRBJ2-1; CDR3 protein: CSVGTSGRAVYNEQFF; CDR3 DNA: TGCAGTGTAGGGACTAGCGGGAGGGCGGTCTACAATGAGCAGTTCTTC